This T cell receptor beta chain emerged from a study of blood T cell repertoires in COVID-19. Study information: Sample material is recorded as cDNA or gDNA derived from T cells, B-cell-depleted T cells, or PBMCs.

J lost 1 base, V lost 6 bases, and 1 base had no gene match. Per the germline V gene, CDR1 is MNHEY and CDR2 is SVGAGI. This CDR3 comprises 13 residues. Seattle's enrolled individuals joined amid active infection and were then monitored longitudinally. In the original processing: By means of reference gene primer amplification, nucleated cell counts were estimated. Profiling relied on immunoSEQ multiplex PCR, and the TCRdb table lists in-frame clones only, not all of them. Clone size and V and J calls were adopted from that table, with D and trimming inferred from the DNA. The top ten clones hold just over 2.5% of a sample with under 95,000 clones, about nine tenths of them seen once.

Sequencing was done on a sample of peripheral blood. This clonotype originated in a middle-aged man with COVID-19, enrolled during active disease. This chain uses TRBV6-5 with TRBJ1-2, with TRBD1 matching over 8 bases. The CDR3 coding sequence is TGTGCCAGCAGGACAGGGGTTAACTATGGCTACACCTTC. It is translated as CASRTGVNYGYTF.